The 10 T cell receptor beta chains below all came from one sample that was sequenced in a study of blood T cell repertoires in COVID-19. Sequencing was performed with immunoSEQ multiplex PCR; in TCRdb, only in-frame clones are kept and a portion is missing. This table holds about 140,000 clones, around 82% found once. Sample: peripheral blood. Receptors originate from a woman aged 55 to 70 with acute or convalescent COVID-19.

The chain has TRBV5-1 and TRBJ2-5; TRBD1 agrees at 8 bases. Germline V gene lookup returns CDR1 SGHRS and CDR2 YFSETQ. V lost 4 bases and J lost 5; bases outside the gene matches: 7. This CDR3 spans 14 amino acids. CDR3 protein: CASSLQRQGETQYF. The CDR3, as DNA: TGCGCCAGCAGCCTCCAACGACAGGGGGAGACCCAGTACTTC. Full variable domain (missing parts from reference TRBV5-1 and TRBJ2-5): KAGVTQTPRYLIKTRGQQVTLSCSPISGHRSVSWYQQTPGQGLQFLFEYFSETQRNKGNFPGRFSGRQFSNSRSEMNVSTLELGDSALYLCASSLQRQGETQYFGPGTRLLVL.

J is TRBJ2-3 and V is TRBV20-1; 9 positions match TRBD1. This CDR3 comprises 15 residues. The J segment lost 2 bases and the V segment lost 3 bases, leaving 6 bases of the junction unmatched. Per the germline V gene, CDR1 is DFQATT and CDR2 is SNEGSKA (reference sequence). The CDR3 here is CSASPGQGTTDTQYF. The CDR3, as DNA: TGCAGTGCTAGTCCGGGACAGGGAACCACAGATACGCAGTATTTT.

The CDR3 loop reads CASGVRRGGETEAFF. Here the CDR3 DNA reads TGTGCCAGCGGGGTTAGACGGGGAGGGGAAACTGAAGCTTTCTTT. The rearrangement joins TRBV28 to TRBJ1-1; D may be TRBD1 (5 bases). Germline values: CDR1 MDHEN, CDR2 SYDVKM. This CDR3 has 15 amino acids. Trimming stripped 8 bases from V and 5 bases from J, with 21 bases between.

This clone was seen more than once but under ten times. This chain joins TRBV24-1 and TRBJ1-1; D is uncertain. Germline CDR1 and CDR2: KGHDR and SFDVKD. V lost 7 bases and J lost 7, with 15 bases in between. This CDR3 has 13 amino acids. The DNA for the CDR3 is TGTGCCACCAGACTTACACGTGAGGGTGAAGCTTTCTTT. Its translation is CATRLTREGEAFF.

V is TRBV29-1 and J is TRBJ1-1; D ambiguous. This CDR3 region has 13 residues. V was shortened by 4 bases and J by 4 bases, with 13 bases between the two germline ends. Germline V gene lookup returns CDR1 SQVTM and CDR2 ANQGSEA. The CDR3 reads CSVGSPSGTEAFF. The CDR3 nucleotides read TGCAGCGTTGGCTCCCCTTCGGGCACTGAAGCTTTCTTT.

V and J are TRBV11-3 and TRBJ1-1, with 7 bases matching TRBD1. The germline CDR1 and CDR2 sequences are SGHNT and YENEEA. CDR3 length: 15 residues. V shed 6 bases, J shed 4 bases, and the junction held 11 bases outside the gene matches. DNA for the CDR3: TGTGCCAGCAGTAAATTTGGCAGGGGGAGCACTGAAGCTTTCTTT. Protein: CASSKFGRGSTEAFF.

The chain links TRBV11-1 to TRBJ2-2, with 15 bases that match TRBD2. V shed 4 bases and J 5 bases; nucleotides not matched to a gene: 2. The CDR3 consists of 16 residues. Germline-derived CDR1 and CDR2 are SGHAT and FQDESV (reference sequence). This CDR3 is CASSYGLAGGTGELFF. The CDR3 region has the DNA TGTGCCAGCAGCTACGGACTAGCGGGAGGGACCGGGGAGCTGTTTTTT.

This chain connects TRBV6-6 to TRBJ2-7, with D perhaps matching TRBD2 (5 bases). Germline-derived CDR1 and CDR2 are MNHNY and SVGAGI (reference sequence). The CDR3 contains 13 residues. V lost 7 bases and J lost 0, with 10 bases in between. The CDR3 reads CASTLAHSYEQYF. The CDR3 nucleotides are TGTGCCAGCACCCTAGCTCACTCCTACGAGCAGTACTTC.

This rearrangement joins TRBV27 to TRBJ1-1; maybe TRBD1 (5 bases). The CDR3 is 10 residues long. Germline assignment: CDR1 MNHEY and CDR2 SMNVEV (reference sequence). CDR3 DNA sequence: TGTGGGGGCGGAAACACTGAAGCTTTCTTT. Its protein product is CGGGNTEAFF.

This rearrangement joins TRBV18 to TRBJ2-1; 11 bases are a match to TRBD1. Germline CDR1 reads KGHSH; CDR2 reads LQKENI. V trimming: 3 bases; J trimming: 9 bases; junction bases outside the gene matches: 4. The CDR3 totals 14 residues. The DNA for the CDR3 is TGTGCCAGCTCACCGGGACAGGGGGTCGGTGAGCAGTTCTTC. Translated: CASSPGQGVGEQFF.